The rows below give T cell receptor beta chains drawn from one sample of a study of CD8 T cells in Susac syndrome. Each CDR3 protein is one row after TCRdb ran MiXCR on the immunoSEQ multiplex PCR reads. The sample yields over 130,000 distinct CDR3 sequences, more than 85% seen once. Sequencing was carried out using CD4+ T cells from PBMCs. The receptors come from a human donor with Susac syndrome. Both conserved end residues are part of each CDR3. D genes are given only for firm matches. Only some rows state a clone size, as once, few, many or a class for expanded clones.

j_call v_call d_call clone_size cdr3_aa cdr3_nt
TRBJ1-2 TRBV30 NA NA CAWSPRRYYGYTF TGTGCCTGGAGCCCCCGGCGTTACTATGGCTACACCTTC
TRBJ2-7 TRBV5-1 NA NA CASSTPGSSYEQYF TGCGCCAGCAGCACCCCAGGGAGCTCCTACGAGCAGTACTTC
TRBJ1-2 TRBV29-1 TRBD1 NA CSANTGTGEGYTF TGCAGCGCCAATACCGGGACAGGGGAGGGCTACACCTTC
TRBJ1-2 TRBV19 TRBD1 NA CASSPRQGSNYGYTF TGTGCCAGTAGTCCACGACAGGGTTCTAACTATGGCTACACCTTC
TRBJ1-1 TRBV27 TRBD1 NA CASRPDRVNTEAFF TGTGCCAGCAGACCTGACAGGGTTAACACTGAAGCTTTCTTT
TRBJ2-1 TRBV2 TRBD1 NA CASRDRGYYNEQFF TGTGCCAGCAGGGACAGGGGCTACTACAATGAGCAGTTCTTC
TRBJ2-3 TRBV30 NA NA CAWVGRDTQYF TGTGCCTGGGTAGGTCGAGATACGCAGTATTTT
TRBJ2-1 TRBV29-1 TRBD2 NA CSVSSGVTLGQFF TGCAGCGTTTCGAGCGGGGTGACACTGGGGCAGTTCTTC
TRBJ1-4 TRBV20-1 NA NA CSASGDATNEKLFF TGCAGTGCATCGGGGGATGCAACTAATGAAAAACTGTTTTTT
TRBJ2-2 TRBV29-1 NA once CSGKGYTGELFF TGCAGCGGGAAGGGGTACACCGGGGAGCTGTTTTTT
TRBJ2-5 TRBV29-1 NA NA CSVWGVQGETQYF TGCAGCGTTTGGGGGGTACAGGGGGAGACCCAGTACTTC
TRBJ1-2 TRBV12-5 NA NA CASGLVPAGINYGYTF TGTGCTAGTGGTTTGGTACCGGCGGGAATCAACTATGGCTACACCTTC
TRBJ1-5 TRBV7-2 NA NA CASSWDKNQPQHF TGTGCCAGCAGCTGGGACAAAAATCAGCCCCAGCATTTT
TRBJ1-3 TRBV20-1 NA NA CSAGQDSGNTIYF TGCAGTGCAGGGCAGGACTCTGGAAACACCATATATTTT
TRBJ2-2 TRBV12-3/TRBV12-4 TRBD1 NA CASRRGGGNTGELFF TGTGCCAGCAGGCGAGGGGGCGGGAACACCGGGGAGCTGTTTTTT
TRBJ2-2 TRBV20-1 NA once CSARASWGSGELFF TGCAGTGCTAGGGCTTCCTGGGGGTCCGGGGAGCTGTTTTTT
TRBJ2-3 TRBV24-1 NA NA CATRGGGPADTQYF TGTGCCACCAGAGGGGGGGGGCCTGCAGATACGCAGTATTTT
TRBJ1-2 TRBV12-3/TRBV12-4 TRBD1 NA CASSSGTGGYGYTF TGTGCCAGCAGTTCCGGGACAGGGGGTTATGGCTACACCTTC
TRBJ1-6 TRBV10-3 NA once CAISDLGSPLHF TGTGCCATCAGTGACCTGGGTTCACCCCTCCACTTT
TRBJ1-2 TRBV20-1 TRBD1 NA CSARDPGTGDGYTF TGCAGTGCTAGAGATCCCGGGACAGGGGATGGCTACACCTTC
TRBJ1-1 TRBV27 NA NA CASSNRARPEAFF TGTGCCAGCAGTAACCGGGCTCGTCCTGAAGCTTTCTTT
TRBJ2-5 TRBV28 NA NA CASSHLQETQYF TGTGCCAGCAGCCACCTTCAAGAGACCCAGTACTTC
TRBJ2-5 TRBV7-2 TRBD2 NA CASSAVDYSGRKRETQYF TGTGCCAGCAGCGCCGTAGACTATAGCGGGAGGAAGCGAGAGACCCAGTACTTC
TRBJ1-2 TRBV4-1 NA once CASSQGVVGPVLDGYTF TGCGCCAGCAGCCAAGGCGTGGTGGGCCCCGTGCTGGATGGCTACACCTTC
TRBJ1-2 TRBV7-2 NA NA CASSPGPGGYGYTF TGTGCCAGCAGCCCGGGGCCCGGAGGGTATGGCTACACCTTC
TRBJ1-1 TRBV30 NA NA CAWSDRGIGAFF TGTGCCTGGAGCGACCGGGGCATAGGAGCTTTCTTT
TRBJ2-7 TRBV7-9 NA NA CASSPPGINEQYF TGTGCCAGCAGCCCGCCAGGGATCAACGAGCAGTACTTC
TRBJ1-2 TRBV20-1 TRBD1 NA CSASPGGGYTF TGCAGTGCTAGTCCAGGGGGTGGCTACACCTTC
TRBJ2-5 TRBV7-2 NA NA CASSLIVGPQETQYF TGTGCCAGCAGCTTAATAGTCGGGCCTCAAGAGACCCAGTACTTC
TRBJ2-6 TRBV6-2/TRBV6-3 NA NA CASSYYRDPGANVLTF TGTGCCAGCAGTTATTACAGGGACCCTGGGGCCAACGTCCTGACTTTC
TRBJ2-7 TRBV12-3/TRBV12-4 TRBD1 NA CASSPFGTGNYEQYF TGTGCCAGCAGCCCCTTCGGGACAGGGAACTACGAGCAGTACTTC
TRBJ1-1 TRBV4-1 NA NA CASSQVHAMNTEAFF TGCGCCAGCAGCCAAGTACATGCGATGAACACTGAAGCTTTCTTT
TRBJ2-3 TRBV20-1 TRBD2 once CSASGGGLPPGDTQYF TGCAGTGCTAGCGGGGGGGGACTACCCCCGGGGGATACGCAGTATTTT
TRBJ1-6 TRBV7-9 NA NA CASSLGDATPLHF TGTGCCAGCAGCTTAGGGGACGCCACCCCCCTCCACTTT
TRBJ2-1 TRBV20-1 TRBD2 NA CSASPSGGGNEQFF TGCAGTGCTAGTCCTAGCGGGGGGGGGAATGAGCAGTTCTTC
TRBJ2-1 TRBV20-1 NA NA CSASSGVNEQFF TGCAGTGCTAGTTCAGGGGTCAATGAGCAGTTCTTC
TRBJ1-1 TRBV30 TRBD1 NA CAWSDPGQGDTEAFF TGTGCCTGGAGTGACCCGGGACAGGGGGACACTGAAGCTTTCTTT
TRBJ2-2 TRBV15 TRBD1 once CATSRGTGDLTGELFF TGTGCCACCAGCAGAGGGACAGGGGATTTAACCGGGGAGCTGTTTTTT
TRBJ1-5 TRBV30 NA NA CAWSVPPWQANSNQPQHF TGTGCCTGGAGTGTACCACCGTGGCAGGCAAATAGCAATCAGCCCCAGCATTTT
TRBJ1-2 TRBV20-1 TRBD1 NA CSATNRGDGYTF TGCAGTGCTACTAACAGGGGGGACGGCTACACCTTC
TRBJ1-6 TRBV14 NA NA CASRDYNSPLHF TGTGCCAGCAGGGACTATAATTCACCCCTCCACTTT
TRBJ2-7 TRBV20-1 TRBD1 NA CSAPRTGGVYEQYF TGCAGTGCTCCCCGGACAGGGGGCGTCTACGAGCAGTACTTC
TRBJ1-6 TRBV29-1 NA once CSVGEVHNSPLHF TGCAGCGTTGGGGAGGTTCATAATTCACCCCTCCACTTT
TRBJ2-2 TRBV3-1 NA NA CASSQDWRGENTGELFF TGTGCCAGCAGCCAAGATTGGCGAGGCGAGAACACCGGGGAGCTGTTTTTT
TRBJ1-2 TRBV9 NA NA CASSTEPGTDYGYTF TGTGCCAGCAGCACCGAGCCCGGGACGGACTATGGCTACACCTTC
TRBJ2-5 TRBV5-4 NA NA CASSFKGETQYF TGTGCCAGCAGCTTCAAAGGAGAGACCCAGTACTTC
TRBJ2-1 TRBV9 NA NA CASSVRPSYNEQFF TGTGCCAGCAGCGTCAGACCTTCCTACAATGAGCAGTTCTTC
TRBJ1-5 TRBV27 NA NA CASSFSGSNQPQHF TGTGCCAGCAGTTTCAGTGGGAGCAATCAGCCCCAGCATTTT
TRBJ2-1 TRBV28 TRBD1 NA CASRSQGSYNEQFF TGTGCCAGCAGATCACAGGGGTCCTACAATGAGCAGTTCTTC
TRBJ1-1 TRBV2 NA NA CASSEAPGANTEAFF TGTGCCAGCAGTGAAGCGCCAGGGGCGAACACTGAAGCTTTCTTT
TRBJ2-3 TRBV27 NA once CASSSDPRYTQYF TGTGCCAGCAGTTCCGATCCTAGGTATACGCAGTATTTT
TRBJ2-3 TRBV25-1 NA NA CASSTERAQYF TGTGCCAGCAGCACAGAGCGAGCGCAGTATTTT
TRBJ2-3 TRBV4-1 TRBD1 NA CASRLQAAGGIMDTQYF TGCGCCAGCAGGCTCCAGGCCGCAGGGGGAATCATGGATACGCAGTATTTT
TRBJ2-1 TRBV21-1 NA NA CASIKGVERGLGYEQFF TGTGCCAGCATCAAAGGAGTGGAGCGGGGTTTGGGTTATGAGCAGTTCTTC